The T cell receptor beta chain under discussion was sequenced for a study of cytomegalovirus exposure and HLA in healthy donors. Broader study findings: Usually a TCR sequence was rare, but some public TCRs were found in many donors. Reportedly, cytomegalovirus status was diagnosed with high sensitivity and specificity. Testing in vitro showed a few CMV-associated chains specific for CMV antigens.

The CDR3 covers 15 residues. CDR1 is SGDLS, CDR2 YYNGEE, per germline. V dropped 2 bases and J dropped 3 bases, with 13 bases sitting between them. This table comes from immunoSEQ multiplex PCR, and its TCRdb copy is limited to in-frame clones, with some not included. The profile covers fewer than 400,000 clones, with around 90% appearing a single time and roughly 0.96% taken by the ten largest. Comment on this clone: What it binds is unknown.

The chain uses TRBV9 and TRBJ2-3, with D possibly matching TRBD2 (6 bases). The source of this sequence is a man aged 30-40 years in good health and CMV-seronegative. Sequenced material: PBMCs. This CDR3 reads CASSVGLPTTDTQYF. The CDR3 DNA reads TGTGCCAGCAGCGTCGGACTACCCACAACAGATACGCAGTATTTT.